The source of this TCR beta chain is a study of T cell responses to AZD1222 COVID-19 vaccine. Measured with immunoSEQ multiplex PCR; TCRdb has only the in-frame clones, and not every one. The repertoire consists of over 200,000 clones, with roughly 94% occurring once and the leading ten covering approximately 1.5%. From germline, CDR1 is SGHTA and CDR2 FQGTGA. This CDR3 comprises 15 residues. Germline trimming cut 5 bases from V and 0 bases from J; bases unmatched to any gene: 4. Turning to this clone: The antigen remains unidentified.

Findings and caveats of the study: A rise in Spike-specific TCR breadth and depth followed two AZD1222 doses.

The genes are TRBV7-3 and TRBJ2-1; 7 nucleotides line up with TRBD2. This sequence was found in an adult who received the MenACWY meningococcal vaccine as a control. The material sequenced was peripheral blood, taken 28 days after the second dose of the MenACWY control vaccine. CDR3 loop: CASSLAGDSYNEQFF. CDR3 sequence (DNA): TGTGCCAGCAGCCTGGCGGGAGACTCCTACAATGAGCAGTTCTTC.